This entry concerns a single T cell receptor beta chain. Measured with immunoSEQ multiplex PCR; TCRdb has only the in-frame clones, and not every one. Of tens of thousands of clones listed, roughly 94% are singletons. This entry is derived from a study of cytomegalovirus exposure and HLA in healthy donors. This CDR3 comprises 13 residues. Trimming shortened V by 3 bases and J by 4 bases, and 9 bases separated the two germline ends. Germline-derived CDR1 and CDR2 are MGHRA and YSYEKL. This chain uses TRBV4-1 with TRBJ2-5; possible D gene TRBD1, 5 bases. The sequence was obtained from a woman younger than 35 in good health and CMV-seronegative. Specimen: PBMCs. CDR3: CASSQDITETQYF. DNA for the CDR3: TGCGCCAGCAGCCAGGACATAACAGAGACCCAGTACTTC.